This entry describes one T cell receptor (beta chain). Antigen: not known. 13 Jbeta primers and 60 Vbeta primers were used for the PCR. Libraries were prepared by immunoSEQ multiplex PCR; TCRdb keeps only in-frame clonotypes and omits some of them. There are some 190,000 clones in the sample; roughly 82% occur only once, and 1.5% lies in the top ten. The germline CDR1 and CDR2 sequences are SGHKS and YYEKEE (reference sequence). Unmatched junction bases numbered 8, after V lost 4 bases and J lost 7 bases. This CDR3 is built from 16 residues. Donors were nominally healthy when sampled, though unrecorded immune exposures were likely. This record comes from a study of cytomegalovirus exposure and HLA in healthy donors. General study results and limits: TRBV6-2, TRBV6-3 and some other V segments were unresolvable in 87-base-pair reads. Associated with cytomegalovirus, according to the listing, were around 160 TCR beta chains. Generally TCR sequences proved uncommon, though certain public TCRs appeared in numerous donors.

The rearrangement links TRBV5-5 to TRBJ2-1, with TRBD2 identical over 13 bases. Source material: PBMCs. The receptor was derived from a man aged 40-49 years in good health and CMV-seronegative. Here the CDR3 DNA reads TGTGCCAGCAGCCCCAACCCGGGACTAGCGGGAAATGAGCAGTTCTTC. Translating it yields CASSPNPGLAGNEQFF. Filled out from reference TRBV5-5 and TRBJ2-1, the complete variable domain reads DAGVTQSPTHLIKTRGQQVTLRCSPISGHKSVSWYQQVLGQGPQFIFQYYEKEERGRGNFPDRFSARQFPNYSSELNVNALLLGDSALYLCASSPNPGLAGNEQFFGPGTRLTVL.